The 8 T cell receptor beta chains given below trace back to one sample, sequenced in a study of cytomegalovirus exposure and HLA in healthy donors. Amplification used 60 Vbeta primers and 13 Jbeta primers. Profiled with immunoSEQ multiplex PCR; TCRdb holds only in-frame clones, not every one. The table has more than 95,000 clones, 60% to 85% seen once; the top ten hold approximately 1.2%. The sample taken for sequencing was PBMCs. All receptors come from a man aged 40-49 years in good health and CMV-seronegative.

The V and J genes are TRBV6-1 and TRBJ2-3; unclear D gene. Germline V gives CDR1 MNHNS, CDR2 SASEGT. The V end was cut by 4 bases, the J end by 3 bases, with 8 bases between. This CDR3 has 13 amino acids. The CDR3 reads CASSGWLTDTQYF. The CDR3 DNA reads TGTGCCAGCAGTGGATGGCTGACAGATACGCAGTATTTT.

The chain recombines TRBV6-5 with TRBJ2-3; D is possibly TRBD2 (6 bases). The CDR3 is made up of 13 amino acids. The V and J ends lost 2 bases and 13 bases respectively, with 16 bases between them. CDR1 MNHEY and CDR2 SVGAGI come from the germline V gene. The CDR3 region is CASSYTLAGEKYF. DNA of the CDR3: TGTGCCAGCAGTTACACACTAGCCGGTGAGAAGTATTTT.

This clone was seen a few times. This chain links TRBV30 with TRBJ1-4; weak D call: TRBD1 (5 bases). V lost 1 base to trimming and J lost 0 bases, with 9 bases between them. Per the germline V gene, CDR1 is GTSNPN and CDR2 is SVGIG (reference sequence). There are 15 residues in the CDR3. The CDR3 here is CAWSADSATNEKLFF. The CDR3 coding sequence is TGTGCCTGGAGTGCAGACAGTGCAACTAATGAAAAACTGTTTTTT.

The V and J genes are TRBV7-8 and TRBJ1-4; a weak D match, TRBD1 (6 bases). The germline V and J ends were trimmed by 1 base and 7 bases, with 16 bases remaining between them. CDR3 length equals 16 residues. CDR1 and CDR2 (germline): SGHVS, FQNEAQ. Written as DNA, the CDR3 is TGTGCCAGCAGCTTAGGGGTGACAGGCTTGGGTGAAAAACTGTTTTTT. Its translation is CASSLGVTGLGEKLFF.

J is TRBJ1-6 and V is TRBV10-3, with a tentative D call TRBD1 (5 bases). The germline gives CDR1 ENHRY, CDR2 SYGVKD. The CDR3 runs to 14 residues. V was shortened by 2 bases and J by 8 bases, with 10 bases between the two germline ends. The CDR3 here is CAISEAGPYSPLHF. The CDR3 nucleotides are TGTGCCATCAGTGAGGCAGGGCCCTATTCACCCCTCCACTTT.

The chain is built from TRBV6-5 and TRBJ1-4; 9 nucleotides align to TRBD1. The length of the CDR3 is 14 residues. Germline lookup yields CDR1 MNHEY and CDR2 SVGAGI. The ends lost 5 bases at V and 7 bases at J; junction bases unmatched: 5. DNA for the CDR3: TGTGCCAGCAGTCTGACAGGGGGAAGTGAAAAACTGTTTTTT. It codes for CASSLTGGSEKLFF.

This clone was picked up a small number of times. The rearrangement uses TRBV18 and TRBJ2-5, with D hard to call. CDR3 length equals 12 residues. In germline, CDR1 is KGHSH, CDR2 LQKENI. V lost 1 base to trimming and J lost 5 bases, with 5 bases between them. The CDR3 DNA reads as TGTGCCAGCTCACCACAACATGAGACCCAGTACTTC. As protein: CASSPQHETQYF.

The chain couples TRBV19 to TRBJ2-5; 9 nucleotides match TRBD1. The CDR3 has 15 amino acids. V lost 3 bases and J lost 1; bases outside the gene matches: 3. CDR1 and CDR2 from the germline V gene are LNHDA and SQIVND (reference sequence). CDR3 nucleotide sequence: TGTGCCAGTAGTATTAGACAGGGGGGCCAAGAGACCCAGTACTTC. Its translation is CASSIRQGGQETQYF.